Following are 8 T cell receptor beta chains from one sample sequenced in a study of radiotherapy plus CTLA-4 blockade in lung cancer. Measured with immunoSEQ multiplex PCR; TCRdb has only the in-frame clones, and not every one. The table records 45,000 to 60,000 clones, around four fifths of them present only once. This sample comprised peripheral blood, obtained from a patient treated with radiotherapy plus ipilimumab. Every receptor here comes from a human donor with non-small cell lung cancer who had stable disease on radiotherapy plus ipilimumab.

The CDR3 reads CASSSTNTGELFF. CDR3 sequence (DNA): TGTGCCAGCAGCTCCACGAACACCGGGGAGCTGTTTTTT. The chain is built from TRBV11-3 and TRBJ2-2; no clear D gene. The germline CDR1 and CDR2 sequences are SGHNT and YENEEA. V was trimmed by 4 bases and J by 0 bases, leaving 3 bases between them. This CDR3 region has 13 residues.

This clone appeared a single time. The chain uses TRBV2 and TRBJ2-7; possibly TRBD1 for D (6 bases). This CDR3 spans 14 amino acids. Trimming took 5 bases from V and 2 from J, leaving 13 bases between them. Germline V lookup: CDR1 SNHLY, CDR2 FYNNEI. In nucleotides, the CDR3 is TGTGCCAGCAGTATGGGACACGGAACCTACGAGCAGTACTTC. Protein product: CASSMGHGTYEQYF.

This clone was counted a single time. This chain uses TRBV7-2 with TRBJ2-1; 10 nucleotides align to TRBD2. The CDR3 has 16 amino acids. CDR1 and CDR2 from the germline V gene are SGHTA and FQGNSA. V lost 1 base to trimming and J lost 8 bases; unmatched junction nucleotides: 8. CDR3 protein: CASSLDLAGVSDEQFF. The DNA of the CDR3 is TGTGCCAGCAGCTTAGATCTAGCGGGAGTCTCCGATGAGCAGTTCTTC.

This clone has just one count. This chain links TRBV2 with TRBJ2-5, with D unclear. The DNA end is more similar to TRBJ2-7, so the J call may be wrong. The CDR3 covers 14 residues. The germline V gene has CDR1 SNHLY and CDR2 FYNNEI. The CDR3 loop is CASSPVSTSYEQYF. The CDR3 bases are TGTGCCAGCAGCCCCGTATCGACATCCTACGAGCAGTACTTC.

The rearrangement joins TRBV11-2 to TRBJ1-3, with D uncertain. The CDR3 contains 16 residues. The germline CDR1 and CDR2 sequences are SGHAT and FQNNGV. The V end lost 6 bases, the J end lost 1 base, and 16 bases lay between the germline ends. The CDR3 reads CASRSLSSHSGNTIYF. The CDR3 coding sequence is TGTGCCAGCAGGTCCCTGAGTAGCCATTCTGGAAACACCATATATTTT.

The V gene is TRBV9, the J gene TRBJ2-5; the D gene is possibly TRBD1 (6 bases). CDR1 is SGDLS, CDR2 YYNGEE, per germline. V gave up 4 bases and J gave up 0 bases, with 13 bases separating them. This CDR3 is 15 amino acids long. CDR3 DNA sequence: TGTGCCAGCAGCCCGGGAAGGGGGAACCAAGAGACCCAGTACTTC. This translates into CASSPGRGNQETQYF.

V is TRBV5-4 and J is TRBJ2-6; D unclear. Germline CDR1 SGHNT, CDR2 YYREEE (reference sequence). The CDR3 sequence is 13 residues long. Trimming cost V 4 bases and J 1 base, with 3 bases left between them. Here the CDR3 reads CASSLSGANVLTF. Here the CDR3 DNA reads TGTGCCAGCAGCCTATCTGGGGCCAACGTCCTGACTTTC.

This rearrangement joins TRBV4-1 to TRBJ1-2, with 7 bases that match TRBD1. Germline CDR1 and CDR2: MGHRA and YSYEKL. This CDR3 is built from 16 residues. The junction had 11 bases not matched to a gene; V was cut back by 2 bases and J by 5 bases. CDR3 residues: CASSQRPDRVRYGYTF. The CDR3 bases are TGCGCCAGCAGCCAACGGCCCGACAGGGTTAGGTATGGCTACACCTTC.